This entry concerns a single T cell receptor beta chain. One end of the junction does not line up with germline, which may come from a read error. This record belongs to a study of tumor-infiltrating lymphocytes in primary liver carcinoma. Study information: Donors had hepatocellular carcinoma or combined HCC and intrahepatic cholangiocarcinoma.

Starting material for RNA and DNA co-extraction consisted of about 17-32 mg of unsorted bulk tissue. Treatment of the patients' primary liver carcinoma consisted of surgical resection. CDR1 MNHNY and CDR2 SVGAGI come from the germline V gene (reference sequence). The length of the CDR3 is 13 residues. Total RNA (around 0.45 ug) served as template for TCR beta cDNA synthesis primed by a constant-region primer. ARM-PCR, slightly modified, supplied the TCR beta libraries through three nested multiplex PCR rounds. Primers for the first two PCR rounds were TRBV1-TRBV30 forward primers and a C-beta reverse primer (roughly 10 cycles per round). One entry per CDR3 protein results from TCRdb running MiXCR on the multiplex PCR reads. The data contain around 40,000 distinct CDR3 sequences, 65% to 85% of them singletons.

This TCR was recovered from a man between 40 and 49 years old with primary liver carcinoma and hepatitis B virus infection. The chain recombines TRBV6-6 with TRBJ1-1, with D possibly matching TRBD1 (6 bases). The sample taken for sequencing was liver tumor tissue from sampling region 2. Subset here: tumor region T2, inferior pole. The CDR3 sequence is CASSTRGTTEAFF. CDR3 sequence (DNA): TGTGCAAGCAGCACAAGGGGGACCACTGAAGCTTTCTTT.